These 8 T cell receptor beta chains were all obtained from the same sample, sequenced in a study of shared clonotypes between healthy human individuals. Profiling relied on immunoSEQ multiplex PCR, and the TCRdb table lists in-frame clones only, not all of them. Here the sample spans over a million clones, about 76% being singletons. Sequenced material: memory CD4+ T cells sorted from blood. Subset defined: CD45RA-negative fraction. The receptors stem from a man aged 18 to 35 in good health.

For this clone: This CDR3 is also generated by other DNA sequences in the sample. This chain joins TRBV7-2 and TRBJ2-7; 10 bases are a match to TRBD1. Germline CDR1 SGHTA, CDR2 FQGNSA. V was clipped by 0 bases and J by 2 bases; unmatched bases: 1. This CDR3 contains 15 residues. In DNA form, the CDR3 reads TGTGCCAGCAGCTTAGCCGGGACAGGGGCCTACGAGCAGTACTTC. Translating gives CASSLAGTGAYEQYF.

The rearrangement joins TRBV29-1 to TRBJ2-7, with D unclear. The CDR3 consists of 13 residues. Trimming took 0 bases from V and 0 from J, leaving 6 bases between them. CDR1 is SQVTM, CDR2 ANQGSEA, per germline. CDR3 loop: CSVEDGPSYEQYF. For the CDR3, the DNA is TGCAGCGTTGAAGATGGGCCCTCCTACGAGCAGTACTTC.

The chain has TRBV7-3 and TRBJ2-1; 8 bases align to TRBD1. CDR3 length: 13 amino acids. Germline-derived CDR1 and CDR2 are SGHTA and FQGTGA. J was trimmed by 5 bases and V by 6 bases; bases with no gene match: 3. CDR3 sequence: CASSSDRDNEQFF. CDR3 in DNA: TGTGCCAGCAGTTCGGACAGGGACAATGAGCAGTTCTTC.

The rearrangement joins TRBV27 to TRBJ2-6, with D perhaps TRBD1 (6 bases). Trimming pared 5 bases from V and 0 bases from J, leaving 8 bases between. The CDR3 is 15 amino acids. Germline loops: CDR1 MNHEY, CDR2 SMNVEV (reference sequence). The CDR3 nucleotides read TGTGCCAGCAGTCAACAGGGCTCTGGGGCCAACGTCCTGACTTTC. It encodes CASSQQGSGANVLTF.

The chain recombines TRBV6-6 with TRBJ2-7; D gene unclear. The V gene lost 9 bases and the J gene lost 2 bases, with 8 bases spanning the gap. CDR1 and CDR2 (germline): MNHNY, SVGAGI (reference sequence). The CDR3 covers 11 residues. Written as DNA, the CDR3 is TGTGCCAGTTCCTCGGCCTACGAGCAGTACTTC. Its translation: CASSSAYEQYF.

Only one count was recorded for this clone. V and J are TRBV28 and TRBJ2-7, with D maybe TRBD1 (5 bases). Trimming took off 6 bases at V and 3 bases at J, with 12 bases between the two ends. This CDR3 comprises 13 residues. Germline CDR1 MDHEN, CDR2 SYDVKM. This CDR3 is CASRRQGLYEQYF. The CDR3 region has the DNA TGTGCCAGCAGACGCCAGGGCCTCTACGAGCAGTACTTC. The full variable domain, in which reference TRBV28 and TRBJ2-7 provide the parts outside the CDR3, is DVKVTQSSRYLVKRTGEKVFLECVQDMDHENMFWYRQDPGLGLRLIYFSYDVKMKEKGDIPEGYSVSREKKERFSLILESASTNQTSMYLCASRRQGLYEQYFGPGTRLTVT.

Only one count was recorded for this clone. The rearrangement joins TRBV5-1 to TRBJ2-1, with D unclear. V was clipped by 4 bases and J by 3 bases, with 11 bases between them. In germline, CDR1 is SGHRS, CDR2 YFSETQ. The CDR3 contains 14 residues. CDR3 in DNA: TGCGCCAGCAGCCCGCCCCCACACTACAATGAGCAGTTCTTC. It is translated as CASSPPPHYNEQFF.

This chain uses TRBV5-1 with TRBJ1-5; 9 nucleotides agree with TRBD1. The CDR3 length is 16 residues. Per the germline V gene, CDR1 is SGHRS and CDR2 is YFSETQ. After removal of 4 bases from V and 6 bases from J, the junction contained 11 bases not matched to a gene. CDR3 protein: CASSPQGQGLGQPQHF. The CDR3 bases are TGCGCCAGCAGCCCTCAGGGACAGGGTTTGGGTCAGCCCCAGCATTTT. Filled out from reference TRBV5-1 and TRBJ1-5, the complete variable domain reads KAGVTQTPRYLIKTRGQQVTLSCSPISGHRSVSWYQQTPGQGLQFLFEYFSETQRNKGNFPGRFSGRQFSNSRSEMNVSTLELGDSALYLCASSPQGQGLGQPQHFGDGTRLSIL.